Below, one T cell receptor beta chain is given with its context. Its antigen is unknown. The entry originates in a study of graft-versus-host responses after intestinal transplantation. Looking at the study overall: Grafts that recipients had were multivisceral, liver-intestinal, or isolated intestinal transplants.

Trimming cost V 3 bases and J 9 bases, with 15 bases left between them. Germline V gene lookup returns CDR1 PRHDT and CDR2 FYEKMQ (reference sequence). The CDR3 is 14 residues long. Sequenced by immunoSEQ multiplex PCR; TCRdb stores in-frame clones only, minus some. The table has under 140,000 clones, around 95% seen once; the top ten hold 0.4% to 0.65%. Study conclusions and caveats: The authors found GvH clones in recipient marrow, some appearing first in ileum or blood. Declines in HvG clones occurring early post-transplant were associated with peak circulating GvH clone levels.

The TCR comes from a human donor who received an intestinal transplant. The chain couples TRBV13 to TRBJ2-1; weak D call: TRBD1 (5 bases). Material: unstimulated CD8+ T cells sorted from spleen or lymph node cells, obtained before intestinal transplant. The CDR3 nucleotides are TGTGCCAGCAGCTTCCAGGGTGTATCTGGTGAGCAGTTCTTC. Translation: CASSFQGVSGEQFF.